These 26 T cell receptor beta chains were all obtained from the same sample, sequenced in a study of radiation and T cells in renal cell carcinoma. TCRdb keeps only in-frame clones here, not all; method: immunoSEQ multiplex PCR. The table shows about 130,000 clones, with 88% occurring only once. Time point described: blood 2 weeks post-SBRT. Documented treatment: 15 Gy SBRT to primary tumor, nephrectomy 4 weeks later. This specimen consisted of blood, obtained from a patient whose treatment included radiotherapy and nephrectomy. The receptor set was obtained from a woman aged 70-85 years with renal cell carcinoma.

This chain uses TRBV9 with TRBJ1-5, with D hard to call. The V gene lost 1 base and the J gene lost 8 bases, with 13 bases spanning the gap. The CDR3 spans 14 residues. Germline V CDR1 and CDR2: SGDLS, YYNGEE. The CDR3 DNA is TGTGCCAGCAGCGTATCCCCAGCCCCGGAGCCCCAGCATTTT. Translating gives CASSVSPAPEPQHF.

In its sample, this clone was seen once. The chain carries TRBV29-1 and TRBJ1-2, with D tentatively TRBD1 (6 bases). The V end was cut by 6 bases, the J end by 2 bases, with 13 bases between. Germline loops: CDR1 SQVTM, CDR2 ANQGSEA. The CDR3 is 13 residues long. The CDR3 sequence is CSVGGTENYGYTF. Here the CDR3 DNA reads TGCAGCGTAGGGGGGACTGAGAACTATGGCTACACCTTC.

The table lists this clone with a count of one. Other DNA sequences in the same sample also yield this CDR3. The gene calls are TRBV7-9 and TRBJ1-5, with D possibly matching TRBD1 (5 bases). The CDR3 loop spans 15 amino acids. CDR1 and CDR2 from the germline V gene are SEHNR and FQNEAQ (reference sequence). Trimming left V 1 base short and J 0 bases short, with 7 bases between. The CDR3 loop reads CASSLGGASNQPQHF. DNA of the CDR3: TGTGCCAGCAGCTTAGGAGGGGCTAGCAATCAGCCCCAGCATTTT.

This clone was counted a few times. The genes are TRBV2 and TRBJ1-1; no definite D call. CDR1 is SNHLY, CDR2 FYNNEI, per germline. V gave up 4 bases and J gave up 3 bases, with 9 bases separating them. This CDR3 is built from 13 residues. CDR3 sequence (DNA): TGTGCCAGCAGTGGTACAGCAGACACTGAAGCTTTCTTT. This gives the protein CASSGTADTEAFF.

The chain carries TRBV29-1 and TRBJ1-2; tentatively, D is TRBD1 (6 bases). Germline V lookup: CDR1 SQVTM, CDR2 ANQGSEA. Trimming stripped 0 bases from V and 4 bases from J, with 12 bases between. The CDR3 contains 14 residues. The CDR3 spells CSVEDRGGPYGYTF. DNA for the CDR3: TGCAGCGTTGAAGATCGGGGGGGGCCCTATGGCTACACCTTC.

This sequence joins TRBV7-2 and TRBJ1-5, with D maybe TRBD1 (6 bases). CDR1 and CDR2 from the germline V gene are SGHTA and FQGNSA. The CDR3 totals 17 residues. The germline V and J ends were trimmed by 2 bases and 5 bases, with 19 bases remaining between them. CDR3 region: CASSLYSGDKKHQPQHF. DNA for the CDR3: TGTGCCAGCAGCTTATACTCAGGGGACAAAAAGCATCAGCCCCAGCATTTT.

This chain connects TRBV25-1 to TRBJ1-2, with D unclear. V was trimmed by 7 bases and J by 3 bases, leaving 9 bases between them. CDR1 is MGHDK, CDR2 SYGVNS, per germline. CDR3 size: 12 residues. The CDR3 DNA reads as TGTGCCAGCACTGAGGCGGACTATGGCTACACCTTC. Translation gives CASTEADYGYTF.

The chain links TRBV2 to TRBJ1-2; D remains unclear. The V end was cut by 4 bases, the J end by 5 bases, with 5 bases between. This CDR3 is built from 11 residues. Germline V CDR1 and CDR2: SNHLY, FYNNEI. The CDR3 reads CASSGAYGYTF. The CDR3 DNA follows: TGTGCCAGCAGTGGGGCTTATGGCTACACCTTC. The full variable domain, with the rest looked up from reference TRBV2 and TRBJ1-2, is EPEVTQTPSHQVTQMGQEVILRCVPISNHLYFYWYRQILGQKVEFLVSFYNNEISEKSEIFDDQFSVERPDGSNFTLKIRSTKLEDSAMYFCASSGAYGYTFGSGTRLTVV.

The gene calls are TRBV19 and TRBJ1-2, with D possibly matching TRBD1 (6 bases). The germline CDR1 and CDR2 sequences are LNHDA and SQIVND (reference sequence). The V end was cut by 9 bases, the J end by 4 bases, with 15 bases between. This CDR3 is 13 amino acids long. This CDR3 reads CASNDRKGYGYTF. In DNA form, the CDR3 reads TGTGCCAGCAACGACAGGAAGGGCTATGGCTACACCTTC.

This clone was picked up one time. V usage is TRBV15 and J usage is TRBJ2-2; the match to TRBD1 covers 9 bases. This CDR3 comprises 19 residues. Germline assignment: CDR1 LNHNV and CDR2 YYDKDF (reference sequence). J was trimmed by 6 bases and V by 1 base; bases with no gene match: 15. CDR3 DNA: TGTGCCACCAGCAGAGCCCAGATCCCGGGACAGGGTCTTTCCGGGGAGCTGTTTTTT. It is translated as CATSRAQIPGQGLSGELFF.

Written as DNA, the CDR3 is TGCGCCAGCAGCCACCCTGGACAGGGTATTGGGGAAAAACTGTTTTTT. Encoded protein: CASSHPGQGIGEKLFF. The chain carries TRBV4-1 and TRBJ1-4; 8 nucleotides line up with TRBD1. This CDR3 spans 16 amino acids. The V gene's germline CDR1 is MGHRA and CDR2 YSYEKL. With V trimmed by 3 bases and J by 8 bases, 11 bases remained unmatched.

This chain links TRBV19 with TRBJ1-2; D is perhaps TRBD1 (5 bases). The V and J ends lost 5 bases and 0 bases respectively, with 7 bases between them. There are 13 residues in the CDR3. Germline lookup yields CDR1 LNHDA and CDR2 SQIVND (reference sequence). CDR3 coding DNA: TGTGCCAGTAGTCGGGGCACTAACTATGGCTACACCTTC. This codes for CASSRGTNYGYTF.

This clone appeared a single time. The CDR3 bases are TGTGCCAGCAGTTCCCCAGGGTTAGGTCAGCCCCAGCATTTT. The encoded protein is CASSSPGLGQPQHF. The chain uses TRBV28 and TRBJ1-5; possibly TRBD1 for D (5 bases). This CDR3 has 14 residues. Germline values: CDR1 MDHEN, CDR2 SYDVKM. V was cut by 4 bases and J by 6 bases, with 13 bases left in between.

V is TRBV2 and J is TRBJ1-6, with 7 bases fitting TRBD1. CDR1 is SNHLY and CDR2 is FYNNEI in the germline V gene. The CDR3 covers 16 residues. The V gene end was trimmed by 6 bases and the J gene end by 4 bases; junction bases not matched to a gene: 9. CDR3 sequence (DNA): TGTGCCAGCAGCTCGACCGGGACAGATTATAATTCACCCCTCCACTTT. Translated, it gives CASSSTGTDYNSPLHF.

This chain uses TRBV2 with TRBJ1-2, with a tentative D call TRBD1 (5 bases). Germline V gives CDR1 SNHLY, CDR2 FYNNEI. The V end was cut by 11 bases, the J end by 3 bases, with 19 bases between. This CDR3 is 14 amino acids long. Written as DNA, the CDR3 is TGTGCCGCCTACGAGGGTGGGGGATACTATGGCTACACCTTC. Protein: CAAYEGGGYYGYTF.

The chain has TRBV4-3 and TRBJ2-1; the match to TRBD2 covers 12 bases. The CDR3 runs 16 residues. CDR1 is LGHNA, CDR2 YSLEER, per germline. V gave up 1 base and J gave up 4 bases; unmatched junction bases: 2. CDR3 loop: CASSQVLAGGYNEQFF. The CDR3 region has the DNA TGCGCCAGCAGCCAAGTCCTAGCGGGGGGGTACAATGAGCAGTTCTTC.

The chain recombines TRBV6-1 with TRBJ1-2, with TRBD1 as a possible D gene (5 bases). The V and J ends lost 10 bases and 0 bases respectively, with 15 bases between them. There are 14 residues in the CDR3. CDR1 is MNHNS and CDR2 is SASEGT in the germline V gene. The CDR3 is CATSGGAPNYGYTF. The CDR3 region has the DNA TGTGCCACCTCTGGAGGGGCTCCTAACTATGGCTACACCTTC.

A single count supports this clone. The chain employs TRBV30 and TRBJ2-2; 11 bases are shared with TRBD2. CDR3 length: 13 amino acids. Germline lookup yields CDR1 GTSNPN and CDR2 SVGIG (reference sequence). The V gene end was trimmed by 5 bases and the J gene end by 7 bases; junction bases not matched to a gene: 3. As DNA, the CDR3 is TGTGCCTGGCGACTAGCGGGGCTCGGGGAGCTGTTTTTT. Amino acids: CAWRLAGLGELFF.

The genes are TRBV25-1 and TRBJ1-3; a weak D match, TRBD1 (5 bases). This CDR3 is built from 17 residues. The germline V gene has CDR1 MGHDK and CDR2 SYGVNS. Trimming pared 4 bases from V and 4 bases from J, leaving 20 bases between. The CDR3 coding sequence is TGTGCCAGCAGTGGACAGCACTCATCCCGGGGGGGAAACACCATATATTTT. Protein product: CASSGQHSSRGGNTIYF.

The chain has TRBV7-2 and TRBJ1-3; D not certain. This CDR3 spans 15 amino acids. Germline V lookup: CDR1 SGHTA, CDR2 FQGNSA. The ends were cut back, 7 bases at V and 4 bases at J, with 17 bases in the middle. The DNA for the CDR3 is TGTGCCAGCATCCTAGCCGGACGGTGGGGAAACACCATATATTTT. Protein product: CASILAGRWGNTIYF. Complete variable domain (other parts from reference TRBV7-2 and TRBJ1-3): GAGVSQSPSNKVTEKGKDVELRCDPISGHTALYWYRQSLGQGLEFLIYFQGNSAPDKSGLPSDRFSAERTGGSVSTLTIQRTQQEDSAVYLCASILAGRWGNTIYFGEGSWLTVV.

This clone was seen only once. The chain joins TRBV7-9 to TRBJ1-2; D not resolved. The V gene lost 10 bases and the J gene lost 4 bases, with 16 bases spanning the gap. The CDR3 has 13 amino acids. CDR1 is SEHNR and CDR2 is FQNEAQ in the germline V gene (reference sequence). Here the CDR3 DNA reads TGTGCCACTCAACTTTCGGGTCCCTATGGCTACACCTTC. Its protein is CATQLSGPYGYTF.

This chain joins TRBV6-1 and TRBJ1-5; 8 bases line up with TRBD1. This CDR3 has 15 amino acids. The germline V gene encodes CDR1 MNHNS and CDR2 SASEGT. Trimming cost V 7 bases and J 3 bases; bases outside gene matches: 8. CDR3 amino acids: CASIQADRDNQPQHF. CDR3 bases: TGTGCCAGCATTCAGGCGGACAGGGACAATCAGCCCCAGCATTTT.

The chain uses TRBV7-8 and TRBJ1-4; possible D gene TRBD1, 5 bases. The CDR3 sequence is 15 residues long. CDR1 and CDR2 (germline): SGHVS, FQNEAQ. Trimming stripped 5 bases from V and 5 bases from J, with 15 bases between. The CDR3 region has the DNA TGTGCCAGCAGCCTAGGAAGGGGAACCAATGAAAAACTGTTTTTT. Protein sequence: CASSLGRGTNEKLFF.

J is TRBJ2-2 and V is TRBV15, with 7 nucleotides matching TRBD2. This CDR3 region has 17 residues. In germline, CDR1 is LNHNV, CDR2 YYDKDF (reference sequence). Trimming removed 0 bases from V and 8 bases from J; junction bases left unmatched: 12. The CDR3 region is CATSRDPKSGGRGELFF. As DNA, the CDR3 is TGTGCCACCAGCAGAGATCCGAAGTCGGGCGGGAGAGGGGAGCTGTTTTTT.

The genes are TRBV19 and TRBJ1-6; 8 bases agree with TRBD1. Germline trimming cut 7 bases from V and 5 bases from J; bases unmatched to any gene: 7. Germline V lookup: CDR1 LNHDA, CDR2 SQIVND (reference sequence). The CDR3 is 15 amino acids. The CDR3 region has the DNA TGTGCCAGTACCCCAACAGGGGGGAATAATTCACCCCTCCACTTT. The encoded protein is CASTPTGGNNSPLHF.

The chain employs TRBV11-2 and TRBJ2-3; 9 nucleotides line up with TRBD2. The V segment lost 5 bases and the J segment 3 bases; nucleotides outside the gene matches: 12. The CDR3 has 17 amino acids. Germline assignment: CDR1 SGHAT and CDR2 FQNNGV. The CDR3 coding sequence is TGTGCCAGCAGCCTAACGGGAAGCGGGGGGTGGACAGATACGCAGTATTTT. It encodes CASSLTGSGGWTDTQYF. The variable domain in full, with the rest retrieved from reference TRBV11-2 and TRBJ2-3, is EAGVAQSPRYKIIEKRQSVAFWCNPISGHATLYWYQQILGQGPKLLIQFQNNGVVDDSQLPKDRFSAERLKGVDSTLKIQPAKLEDSAVYLCASSLTGSGGWTDTQYFGPGTRLTVL.